This T cell receptor (beta chain) comes out of a study of OX40 agonist ivuxolimab in advanced cancers. As for the study more broadly: Ivuxolimab was an agonistic, fully human IgG2 monoclonal antibody directed against OX40 (CD134), a costimulatory receptor. Patients were allowed to have had prior anti-PD-1, anti-PD-L1 or anti-CTLA-4 therapy, and approximately 40% of the dose-escalation patients had been treated with checkpoint inhibitors. The paper covers the monotherapy dose-escalation part of the phase I ivuxolimab trial, which included N ≈ 50 patients. Three dose-escalation patients achieved partial responses, one with hepatocellular carcinoma and two with cutaneous melanoma. Of the approximately 50 patients in dose escalation, some 19 had hepatocellular carcinoma, approximately 15 had melanoma, 9 had renal cell carcinoma and 9 had head and neck cancer. Intravenous ivuxolimab was administered to patients every 2 weeks at six dose levels: 0.01, 0.1, 0.3, 1.5, 3 and 10 mg/kg. In the dose-escalation cohort, 75% to 90% of patients were male, and the mean age was around 60 years with a range of about 20 to 79. Peripheral TCRbeta sequencing aimed to test whether ivuxolimab altered TCR sequence diversity and caused clonal T-cell expansion.

Patients with a history of autoimmune disease or receiving systemic immunosuppression were excluded from the trial. Peripheral blood for TCR sequencing was collected from all dose cohorts at baseline, on cycle 4 day 1, and on cycle 7 day 1. Samples were obtained from an open-label, multicenter, first-in-human phase I dose-escalation trial of ivuxolimab. Adults with locally advanced or metastatic head and neck squamous cell, hepatocellular, melanoma or renal cell carcinoma were enrolled in the trial. Before TCR sequencing, CD4+ T cells and CD8+ T cells were sorted from peripheral blood as separate populations. CDR1 and CDR2 were assigned from the germline V gene as MDHEN and SYDVKM. The CDR3 runs 14 residues from the cysteine to the phenylalanine. The entry retains the CDR3 DNA only, 42 bases that are in frame from base 1. V is reduced by 6 bases and J by 4 bases, leaving a spacing of 15 bases between them.

This clone occurred once. The specificity of this receptor is unknown. Within one base of it there is no much larger clone, and no base qualities were kept. General study outcomes and caveats: Clonal expansion of both CD4+ and CD8+ blood T cells was observed from baseline to week 6 at doses 0.1 to 3.0 mg/kg. Low levels of normalized T-cell clonal expansion were also seen in some patients who did not respond. Which antigens the clonally expanded peripheral T cells were specific for was not determined. In the 0.1-3.0 mg/kg groups, partial responders were among the patients with the lowest normalized peripheral clonal expansion, particularly in CD8+ T cells. On average, CD8+ T cells showed more expanded clones than CD4+ T cells after ivuxolimab.

For sequencing of the TCRbeta CDR3 region, genomic DNA was extracted from the sorted cells. The immunoSEQ Assay was used for sequencing of TCRbeta CDR3 regions. TCRdb mirrors the immuneACCESS table, restricted to in-frame sequences. Some clones are absent from its copies; in checked studies, under half trace to an unresolved V gene, and the reason for the others is unknown. The sample table holds 90,000 to 150,000 clones, of which roughly nine tenths were seen once. The ten largest make up approximately 0.55% of the sample. Specimen: CD4+ or CD8+ T cells sorted from blood, collected in a trial of the OX40 agonist ivuxolimab. The clonotype comes from an adult with an advanced solid tumor such as melanoma, head and neck, liver or kidney cancer. The chain is assembled from TRBV28 and TRBJ1-1; confidence is insufficient to name the D gene. The DNA reads TGTGCCAGCAGCCTCGTCTACAGAATCACTGAAGCTTTCTTT. This sequence encodes CASSLVYRITEAFF.